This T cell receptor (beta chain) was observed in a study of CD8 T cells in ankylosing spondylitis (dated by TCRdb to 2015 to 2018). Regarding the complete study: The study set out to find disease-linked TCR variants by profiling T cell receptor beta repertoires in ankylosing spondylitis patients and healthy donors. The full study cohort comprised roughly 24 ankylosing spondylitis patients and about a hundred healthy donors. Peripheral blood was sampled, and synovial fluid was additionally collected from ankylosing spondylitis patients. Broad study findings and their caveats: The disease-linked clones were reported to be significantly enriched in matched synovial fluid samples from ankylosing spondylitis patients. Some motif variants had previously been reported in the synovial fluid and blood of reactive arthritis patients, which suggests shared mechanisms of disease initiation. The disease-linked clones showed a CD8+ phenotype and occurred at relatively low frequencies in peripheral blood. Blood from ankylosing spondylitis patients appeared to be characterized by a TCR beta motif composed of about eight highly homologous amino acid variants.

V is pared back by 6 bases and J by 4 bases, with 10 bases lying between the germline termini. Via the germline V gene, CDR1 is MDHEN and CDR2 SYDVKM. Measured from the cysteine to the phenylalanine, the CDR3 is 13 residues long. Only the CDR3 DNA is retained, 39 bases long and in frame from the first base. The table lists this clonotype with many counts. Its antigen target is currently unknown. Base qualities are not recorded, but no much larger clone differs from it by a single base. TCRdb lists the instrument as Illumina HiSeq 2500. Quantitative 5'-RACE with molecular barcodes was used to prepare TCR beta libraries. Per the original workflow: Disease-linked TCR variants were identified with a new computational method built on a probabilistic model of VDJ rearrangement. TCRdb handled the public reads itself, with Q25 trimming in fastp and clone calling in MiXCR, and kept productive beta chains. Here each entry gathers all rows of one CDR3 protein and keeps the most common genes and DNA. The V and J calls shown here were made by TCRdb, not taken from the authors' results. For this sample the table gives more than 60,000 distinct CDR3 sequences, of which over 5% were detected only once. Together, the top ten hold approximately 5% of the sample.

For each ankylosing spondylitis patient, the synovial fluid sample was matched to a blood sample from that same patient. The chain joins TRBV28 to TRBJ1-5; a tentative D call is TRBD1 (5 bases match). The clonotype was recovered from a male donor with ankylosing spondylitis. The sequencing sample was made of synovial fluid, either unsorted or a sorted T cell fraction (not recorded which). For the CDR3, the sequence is CASRRGGNQPQHF. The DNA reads TGTGCCAGCAGGCGCGGGGGTAATCAGCCCCAGCATTTT.